The 13 T cell receptor beta chains given below trace back to one sample, sequenced in a study of post-analysis software for immune sequencing data. Study conclusions and caveats: Patients carried roughly 5 TRBV segments more frequently than controls did, and TRBV5-6, TRBV5-1 and TRBV20-1 were among them.

Included in the TCR beta cDNA libraries were unique molecular identifiers. A single record per CDR3 protein comes from TCRdb applying MiXCR to the PCR reads. The repertoire holds more than 450,000 distinct CDR3 sequences, with roughly 45% as singletons. Their antigens remain unidentified. The sequenced material came from blood. These receptors were obtained from a girl aged 10-17 years with multiple sclerosis.

There are a few counts of this clonotype. J is TRBJ1-5 and V is TRBV6-5; 11 positions agree with TRBD1. The CDR3 totals 16 residues. The J segment lost 5 bases and the V segment lost 6 bases, leaving 9 bases of the junction unmatched. CDR1 is MNHEY, CDR2 SVGAGI, per germline. This CDR3 is CASRPWTGGADQPQHF. The CDR3 DNA follows: TGTGCCAGCAGGCCCTGGACAGGGGGCGCGGATCAGCCCCAGCATTTT.

This clonotype turned up a few times. The rearrangement links TRBV20-1 to TRBJ2-7; TRBD1 or TRBD2 may be the D gene (5 bases each). The J call may be in error: the DNA end matches TRBJ2-5 better. Germline V gene data show CDR1 as DFQATT and CDR2 as SNEGSKA (reference sequence). The CDR3 runs to 13 residues. The CDR3 DNA sequence: TGCAGTGCAGAGGTGGGGGTTGTGAAGACCCAGTACTTC. This gives the protein CSAEVGVVKTQYF.

The rearrangement joins TRBV15 to TRBJ1-1; 11 bases line up with TRBD1. CDR1 LNHNV and CDR2 YYDKDF come from the germline V gene (reference sequence). The CDR3 runs 19 residues. V was clipped by 2 bases and J by 1 base; unmatched bases: 12. CDR3 nucleotide sequence: TGTGCCACCAGCAGATTCCCCGGCGGGACAGGGGGACGGAACACTGAAGCTTTCTTT. Its translation: CATSRFPGGTGGRNTEAFF. The entire variable domain, with the rest obtained from reference TRBV15 and TRBJ1-1, is as follows: DAMVIQNPRYQVTQFGKPVTLSCSQTLNHNVMYWYQQKSSQAPKLLFHYYDKDFNNEADTPDNFQSRRPNTSFCFLDIRSPGLGDTAMYLCATSRFPGGTGGRNTEAFFGQGTRLTVV.

This clonotype occurred once. The genes are TRBV30 and TRBJ2-1; TRBD2 matches 8 bases. The germline V gene has CDR1 GTSNPN and CDR2 SVGIG (reference sequence). V lost 2 bases to trimming and J lost 9 bases; unmatched junction nucleotides: 6. CDR3 size: 13 residues. The CDR3 loop is CAWSRGTSSEQFF. For the CDR3, the DNA is TGTGCCTGGAGTCGAGGGACTAGTAGTGAGCAGTTCTTC.

J is TRBJ2-1 and V is TRBV7-6, with a tentative D call TRBD2 (6 bases). Germline V gene sequence: CDR1 SGHVS, CDR2 FNYEAQ. CDR3 length: 15 amino acids. V was shortened by 0 bases and J by 8 bases, with 14 bases between the two germline ends. As DNA, the CDR3 is TGTGCCAGCAGCTTAGCGGTGACGGGAGTCCATGAGCAGTTCTTC. Translated, it gives CASSLAVTGVHEQFF.

The CDR3 region is CASLKRDPYNEQFF. The CDR3 coding sequence is TGTGCCAGCCTGAAGCGGGACCCATACAATGAGCAGTTCTTC. The rearrangement links TRBV12-3 or TRBV12-4 to TRBJ2-1, with 7 positions matching TRBD2. The CDR3 is 14 residues long. V shed 8 bases, J shed 4 bases, and the junction held 8 bases outside the gene matches.

The CDR3 region is CASSSAVYLNTEAFF. CDR3 bases: TGTGCCAGCAGCTCCGCGGTTTACCTGAACACTGAAGCTTTCTTT. The chain has TRBV11-2 and TRBJ1-1; D is uncertain. Trimming left V 4 bases short and J 0 bases short, with 12 bases between. CDR1 SGHAT and CDR2 FQNNGV come from the germline V gene. The CDR3 runs 15 residues.

The rearrangement links TRBV10-3 to TRBJ1-5; TRBD1 matches at 7 bases. V was pared by 5 bases and J by 7 bases, with 5 bases of the junction left unmatched. Germline CDR1 ENHRY, CDR2 SYGVKD. CDR3 length: 13 amino acids. Written as DNA, the CDR3 is TGTGCCATCAGTCGACAGGGAAGGCAGCCCCAGCATTTT. This sequence encodes CAISRQGRQPQHF.

This clonotype has a handful of counts. This chain uses TRBV12-3 or TRBV12-4 with TRBJ2-3; TRBD2 matches 7 bases. The length of the CDR3 is 14 residues. V was pared by 4 bases and J by 4 bases, with 5 bases of the junction left unmatched. The CDR3 loop reads CASSYRLAPDTQYF. CDR3 in DNA: TGTGCCAGCAGTTACCGACTAGCACCAGATACGCAGTATTTT.

The J gene is TRBJ2-1, the V gene TRBV5-1; the D gene is possibly TRBD2 (6 bases). V was clipped by 4 bases and J by 2 bases, with 19 bases between them. The germline V gene encodes CDR1 SGHRS and CDR2 YFSETQ. The length of the CDR3 is 17 residues. For the CDR3, the DNA is TGCGCCAGCAGCGCGAAGGGCGGTCGGGAGCCCTACAATGAGCAGTTCTTC. It translates to CASSAKGGREPYNEQFF.

The chain couples TRBV20-1 to TRBJ2-3, with TRBD1 matching 7 bases. The ends lost 2 bases at V and 2 bases at J; junction bases unmatched: 7. The germline V gene has CDR1 DFQATT and CDR2 SNEGSKA (reference sequence). The CDR3 runs 15 residues. In DNA, the CDR3 is TGCAGTGCTAGATTGACACAGGGGAACACAGATACGCAGTATTTT. Translating it yields CSARLTQGNTDTQYF.

This chain links TRBV14 with TRBJ1-1; the D is unclear. The CDR3 spans 13 residues. Germline CDR1 reads SGHDN; CDR2 reads FVKESK. V lost 5 bases and J lost 7, with 14 bases in between. The CDR3 is CASSKAADFEAFF. DNA for the CDR3: TGTGCCAGCAGCAAAGCCGCCGACTTTGAAGCTTTCTTT.

This clonotype has at least ten counts. The V call is TRBV5-1, the J call TRBJ2-1, with 11 bases aligning to TRBD2. This CDR3 has 17 residues. From germline, CDR1 is SGHRS and CDR2 YFSETQ. V lost 0 bases, J lost 8 bases, and 10 bases stayed unmatched. CDR3 sequence (DNA): TGCGCCAGCAGCTTGGCCCAACTAGCGGGGGCGGGCGATGAGCAGTTCTTC. Translated, it gives CASSLAQLAGAGDEQFF.